Listed below are T cell receptor beta chains from one sample, sequenced in a study of beta chain features in type 1 diabetes. Produced via immunoSEQ multiplex PCR; TCRdb's table is partial and in-frame only. The sample has about 330,000 clones, approximately 11% seen once. The sequencing sample was made of naive CD4+ T cells from blood. All receptors derive from a woman aged 25 to 45 in good health. Each CDR3 is given with its conserved first and last residue. D genes are given only for firm matches. Not all rows give a size; the values are once, few, many and, for expanded clones, a class.

clone_size d_call j_call v_call cdr3_length cdr3_nt cdr3_aa
few TRBD2 TRBJ2-1 TRBV29-1 14 TGCAGCGTCGCAACTAGCGGGAGGAGGAATGAGCAGTTCTTC CSVATSGRRNEQFF
few TRBD1 TRBJ1-4 TRBV30 14 TGTGCCTGGAGTGTCGGGACAGGGAATGAAAAACTGTTTTTT CAWSVGTGNEKLFF
. . TRBJ2-1 TRBV9 15 TGTGCCAGCAGCATGGTGGGAGAGGGCCACAATGAGCAGTTCTTC CASSMVGEGHNEQFF
few TRBD2 TRBJ2-1 TRBV27 14 TGTGCCAGCAGTTCGCTAGCGGGAGGGAATGAGCAGTTCTTC CASSSLAGGNEQFF
few TRBD1 TRBJ2-2 TRBV4-3 15 TGCGCCAGCAGCCTGACAGGGGGAATTGCCGGGGAGCTGTTTTTT CASSLTGGIAGELFF
few TRBD2 TRBJ2-1 TRBV27 16 TGTGCCAGCAGTTTATCGGGACTAGCGGCTTACAATGAGCAGTTCTTC CASSLSGLAAYNEQFF
. TRBD2 TRBJ2-1 TRBV6-6 14 TGTGCCAGCAGAAGCGGGGGAGGGGCTGGTGAGCAGTTCTTC CASRSGGGAGEQFF
. . TRBJ2-7 TRBV9 13 TGTGCCAGCAGCCGGCGTGATAGCGACGAGCAGTACTTC CASSRRDSDEQYF
. TRBD1 TRBJ2-3 TRBV5-1 15 TGCGCCAGCAGCACCTCGGGACAGGGGGAGAATACGCAGTATTTT CASSTSGQGENTQYF
few TRBD2 TRBJ2-7 TRBV7-2 14 TGTGCCAGCAGCATTAGCGGGAGGAACTACGAGCAGTACTTC CASSISGRNYEQYF
. . TRBJ1-4 TRBV7-3 14 TGTGCCAGCAGCGCCGGACAGCCCAATGAAAAACTGTTTTTT CASSAGQPNEKLFF
few . TRBJ1-2 TRBV6-1 13 TGTGCCAGCACCCTGAATGCGAACTATGGCTACACCTTC CASTLNANYGYTF
. . TRBJ2-1 TRBV7-2 15 TGTGCCAGCAGCTTACCCTACGGGACATACAATGAGCAGTTCTTC CASSLPYGTYNEQFF
. TRBD1 TRBJ1-1 TRBV19 14 TGTGCCAGTAGTCTAGGACAGGGACCCTCTGAAGCTTTCTTT CASSLGQGPSEAFF
few TRBD2 TRBJ2-7 TRBV28 15 TGTGCCAGCACTCGTAGCGGGAGGGGGGCCTACGAGCAGTACTTC CASTRSGRGAYEQYF
. . TRBJ2-7 TRBV9 16 TGTGCCAGCAGCGTAGCTCCCCGGGTTACCAGCTACGAGCAGTACTTC CASSVAPRVTSYEQYF
. . TRBJ2-1 TRBV18 13 TGTGCCAGCTCAGCTCGGGGGGCGGGTGAGCAGTTCTTC CASSARGAGEQFF
few . TRBJ2-2 TRBV4-1 16 TGCGCCAGCAGCCAAGAGGGGGCCATTAACACCGGGGAGCTGTTTTTT CASSQEGAINTGELFF
few TRBD1 TRBJ1-4 TRBV30 14 TGTGCCTGGAGTTTAGACAGGGTTGGGGAAAAACTGTTTTTT CAWSLDRVGEKLFF
. . TRBJ1-1 TRBV14 14 TGTGCCAGCAGCCAAGCCGGCAGGGGCACTGAAGCTTTCTTT CASSQAGRGTEAFF
few TRBD1 TRBJ1-2 TRBV29-1 11 TGCAGCGCCCGGACAGGGGATGGCTACACCTTC CSARTGDGYTF
. TRBD2 TRBJ2-7 TRBV15 16 TGTGCCACCAGCGTATGGGGGAGGGAGTCCTCCTACGAGCAGTACTTC CATSVWGRESSYEQYF
few . TRBJ2-2 TRBV7-8 13 TGTGCCAGCAGCTCTACTAACACCGGGGAGCTGTTTTTT CASSSTNTGELFF
. . TRBJ2-3 TRBV28 14 TGTGCCAGCAGTTTAAGCGGGAGCACAGATACGCAGTATTTT CASSLSGSTDTQYF
few TRBD2 TRBJ2-2 TRBV9 16 TGTGCCAGCAGCGTCGTCGGGACTACCTCTTCCGGGGAGCTGTTTTTT CASSVVGTTSSGELFF
. . TRBJ1-2 TRBV5-4 14 TGTGCCAGCAGCTTCGGACAGAGCCTAGATGGCTACACCTTC CASSFGQSLDGYTF
. . TRBJ1-2 TRBV28 13 TGTGCCAGCACCCCGGGGGGTAGCTATGGCTACACCTTC CASTPGGSYGYTF
few TRBD1 TRBJ2-7 TRBV28 14 TGTGCCAGCACCGAAGGACAGGTAACCTACGAGCAGTACTTC CASTEGQVTYEQYF
. TRBD2 TRBJ2-1 TRBV29-1 17 TGCAGCGTTGGGTGGATAATAGAGCTAGCGGCCTACAATGAGCAGTTCTTC CSVGWIIELAAYNEQFF
. TRBD2 TRBJ2-1 TRBV2 15 TGTGCCAGCAGTGAAGGTCTAGCGGGTCGCAATGAGCAGTTCTTC CASSEGLAGRNEQFF
few TRBD1 TRBJ1-2 TRBV12-5 13 TGTGCTAGTGGTCCTCACAGGGGTTATGGCTACACCTTC CASGPHRGYGYTF
. TRBD2 TRBJ2-1 TRBV5-1 17 TGCGCCAGCAGCAGTGGACTAGCGGGAGGTCCATTGAATGAGCAGTTCTTC CASSSGLAGGPLNEQFF
. . TRBJ1-5 TRBV9 15 TGTGCCAGCAGCGTAGGTACAGGTAATAATCAGCCCCAGCATTTT CASSVGTGNNQPQHF
few . TRBJ2-5 TRBV29-1 11 TGCAGCATGCGACAGTGGGAGACCCAGTACTTC CSMRQWETQYF
few TRBD2 TRBJ2-5 TRBV9 14 TGTGCCAGCAGCGGGACTAGCGGCCAAGAGACCCAGTACTTC CASSGTSGQETQYF
few . TRBJ1-1 TRBV30 14 TGTGCCTGGAGACCTCCGGGGGGGCTGGTAGTAGCTTTCTTT CAWRPPGGLVVAFF
few . TRBJ2-1 TRBV29-1 17 TGCAGCGTCAAATCGGAATCTGGACAGAGGGGTTTTTATGAGCAGTTCTTC CSVKSESGQRGFYEQFF
few . TRBJ1-5 TRBV19 15 TGTGCCAGTAGTATAACTCAGGGGATTAATCAGCCCCAGCATTTT CASSITQGINQPQHF
few . TRBJ2-3 TRBV7-3 14 TGTGCCAGCAGCTTAACTCCGGGCACAGATACGCAGTATTTT CASSLTPGTDTQYF
. . TRBJ2-4 TRBV30 13 TGTGCCTGGAGTGTGGCGGCTGGAAACATTCAGTACTTC CAWSVAAGNIQYF
. . TRBJ2-1 TRBV6-4 16 TGTGCCAGCAGTGAGATGGGACAAATCCCCGGGAATGAGCAGTTCTTC CASSEMGQIPGNEQFF
. . TRBJ1-1 TRBV7-9 15 TGTGCCAGCAGCCGTCCCCCCCCCAGCGACACTGAAGCTTTCTTT CASSRPPPSDTEAFF
few . TRBJ2-1 TRBV6-6 11 TGTGCCAGCAGCCAGTACAATGAGCAGTTCTTC CASSQYNEQFF
. TRBD1 TRBJ2-3 TRBV6-5 14 TGTGCCAGCAGGGGACAGGGAGAGTTGGATACGCAGTATTTT CASRGQGELDTQYF
few TRBD2 TRBJ2-5 TRBV5-8 17 TGTGCCAGCAGCATCGGGGATCTAGCGGGAAATAAAGAGACCCAGTACTTC CASSIGDLAGNKETQYF
few TRBD1 TRBJ2-7 TRBV10-3 16 TGTGCCATCAATCCATCCGGGACAGATTTCTCCTACGAGCAGTACTTC CAINPSGTDFSYEQYF
. . TRBJ2-3 TRBV28 17 TGTGCCAGCAGTTTATTCCTGGGCGAGAGCGGAGCAGATACGCAGTATTTT CASSLFLGESGADTQYF
. . TRBJ2-7 TRBV7-2 15 TGTGCCAGCAGCTTAGCGCCCCTGACAGTCTACGAGCAGTACTTC CASSLAPLTVYEQYF
. . TRBJ2-5 TRBV15 14 TGTGCCACCAGCAGAGATCAGGGCCAAGAGACCCAGTACTTC CATSRDQGQETQYF
few . TRBJ2-5 TRBV7-2 16 TGTGCCAGCAGCTTAGTGGCGGGATCAAACCAAGAGACCCAGTACTTC CASSLVAGSNQETQYF
few . TRBJ2-1 TRBV10-3 13 TGTGCCATTAAAGACGTTGGTGGAGGTGAGCAGTTCTTC CAIKDVGGGEQFF
few . TRBJ2-7 TRBV28 15 TGTGCCAGCAGCCTTCAGGCAGGGCAGTCCTACGAGCAGTACTTC CASSLQAGQSYEQYF
. . TRBJ2-5 TRBV4-3 18 TGCGCCAGCAGCCAAGAGCTCCCTCCGGGAAGAGGCCAAGAGACCCAGTACTTC CASSQELPPGRGQETQYF